Listed below are T cell receptor beta chains from one sample, sequenced in a study of CD8 T cells in Susac syndrome. TCRdb re-derived calls from the immunoSEQ multiplex PCR reads in MiXCR, one entry per CDR3 protein. The sample has a few hundred thousand distinct CDR3 sequences; about 95% are singletons. Sequenced sample: CD4+ T cells from PBMCs. The receptors here all came from a human donor with multiple sclerosis. Each CDR3 is given with its conserved first and last residue. The order of the fields is CDR3 protein, CDR3 DNA, clone size, J gene, D gene, V gene. D genes are given only for firm matches. Rows may omit the clone size; those that give it use once, few, many or a size class.

CDR3aa: CSATGGEGYGYTF
CDR3nt: TGCAGTGCTACAGGGGGCGAGGGCTATGGCTACACCTTC
abundance: .
j_gene: TRBJ1-2
d_gene: TRBD1
v_gene: TRBV20-1

CDR3aa: CASAGRGTGELFF
CDR3nt: TGTGCCAGCGCAGGGAGAGGAACCGGGGAGCTGTTTTTT
abundance: .
j_gene: TRBJ2-2
d_gene: .
v_gene: TRBV2

CDR3aa: CASTPRTGDTGELFF
CDR3nt: TGTGCCAGCACCCCCAGGACAGGGGACACCGGGGAGCTGTTTTTT
abundance: .
j_gene: TRBJ2-2
d_gene: TRBD1
v_gene: TRBV9

CDR3aa: CASSLDGLTSGGAAKNIQYF
CDR3nt: TGCGCCAGCAGCTTGGACGGGCTGACTAGCGGGGGGGCAGCCAAAAACATTCAGTACTTC
abundance: once
j_gene: TRBJ2-4
d_gene: TRBD2
v_gene: TRBV5-1

CDR3aa: CSVQKGQSTDTQYF
CDR3nt: TGCAGCGTCCAGAAGGGACAGTCCACAGATACGCAGTATTTT
abundance: .
j_gene: TRBJ2-3
d_gene: TRBD1
v_gene: TRBV29-1

CDR3aa: CASSDRQGAYEQYF
CDR3nt: TGTGCCAGCAGTGATAGACAGGGGGCGTACGAGCAGTACTTC
abundance: .
j_gene: TRBJ2-7
d_gene: TRBD1
v_gene: TRBV27

CDR3aa: CASSLDPGVTDTQYF
CDR3nt: TGCGCCAGCAGCTTGGATCCGGGGGTCACAGATACGCAGTATTTT
abundance: .
j_gene: TRBJ2-3
d_gene: .
v_gene: TRBV5-1

CDR3aa: CASSNQGTDNSPLHF
CDR3nt: TGTGCCAGTAGTAACCAAGGGACAGATAATTCACCCCTCCACTTT
abundance: once
j_gene: TRBJ1-6
d_gene: TRBD1
v_gene: TRBV19

CDR3aa: CASSYSMGSYGYTF
CDR3nt: TGTGCCAGCAGTTACTCGATGGGCAGCTATGGCTACACCTTC
abundance: .
j_gene: TRBJ1-2
d_gene: .
v_gene: TRBV6-6

CDR3aa: CASSQDSSSYNEQFF
CDR3nt: TGTGCCAGCAGCCAAGACTCGAGCTCCTACAATGAGCAGTTCTTC
abundance: .
j_gene: TRBJ2-1
d_gene: .
v_gene: TRBV3-1

CDR3aa: CASSLNQLAGPKKTQYF
CDR3nt: TGTGCCAGCAGCCTGAATCAACTAGCGGGCCCGAAAAAGACCCAGTACTTC
abundance: .
j_gene: TRBJ2-5
d_gene: TRBD2
v_gene: TRBV3-1

CDR3aa: CATSRDPIGNEQFF
CDR3nt: TGTGCCACCAGCAGGGACCCGATTGGGAATGAGCAGTTCTTC
abundance: .
j_gene: TRBJ2-1
d_gene: .
v_gene: TRBV15

CDR3aa: CAWRQPGGEYEQYF
CDR3nt: TGTGCCTGGAGGCAACCCGGGGGAGAGTACGAGCAGTACTTC
abundance: .
j_gene: TRBJ2-7
d_gene: .
v_gene: TRBV30

CDR3aa: CASRRQGGIPLRGYTF
CDR3nt: TGTGCCAGCAGGCGACAGGGGGGGATCCCCTTGCGGGGCTACACCTTC
abundance: .
j_gene: TRBJ1-2
d_gene: TRBD1
v_gene: TRBV12-3/TRBV12-4

CDR3aa: CASSPVSGNTEAFF
CDR3nt: TGTGCCAGCTCACCTGTCTCAGGGAACACTGAAGCTTTCTTT
abundance: .
j_gene: TRBJ1-1
d_gene: .
v_gene: TRBV18

CDR3aa: CASSVRGDRGSYNEQFF
CDR3nt: TGTGCCAGCAGCGTTCGAGGGGATCGTGGCTCCTACAATGAGCAGTTCTTC
abundance: .
j_gene: TRBJ2-1
d_gene: .
v_gene: TRBV9

CDR3aa: CSSSRADNQPQHF
CDR3nt: TGCAGTTCTTCGAGGGCCGACAATCAGCCCCAGCATTTT
abundance: .
j_gene: TRBJ1-5
d_gene: .
v_gene: TRBV20-1

CDR3aa: CAWTSMTTLTDTQYF
CDR3nt: TGTGCCTGGACGTCGATGACCACGCTCACAGATACGCAGTATTTT
abundance: .
j_gene: TRBJ2-3
d_gene: .
v_gene: TRBV30

CDR3aa: CASSEGQGVSYEQYF
CDR3nt: TGTGCCAGCAGCGAGGGACAGGGTGTATCCTACGAGCAGTACTTC
abundance: .
j_gene: TRBJ2-7
d_gene: TRBD1
v_gene: TRBV3-1

CDR3aa: CSVASVGRGMSGYTF
CDR3nt: TGCAGCGTTGCCTCAGTGGGCAGGGGGATGAGTGGCTACACCTTC
abundance: .
j_gene: TRBJ1-2
d_gene: TRBD1
v_gene: TRBV29-1

CDR3aa: CASSLDHGETQYF
CDR3nt: TGTGCCAGCAGCCTTGACCACGGGGAGACCCAGTACTTC
abundance: .
j_gene: TRBJ2-5
d_gene: .
v_gene: TRBV12-3/TRBV12-4

CDR3aa: CARNRGGEEQFF
CDR3nt: TGTGCCAGGAACAGGGGGGGGGAGGAGCAGTTCTTC
abundance: .
j_gene: TRBJ2-1
d_gene: .
v_gene: TRBV2

CDR3aa: CASSTYNSPLHF
CDR3nt: TGTGCCAGCAGCACCTATAATTCACCCCTCCACTTT
abundance: .
j_gene: TRBJ1-6
d_gene: .
v_gene: TRBV9

CDR3aa: CASSEVSGAGQPQHF
CDR3nt: TGTGCCAGCAGCGAAGTATCGGGGGCTGGTCAGCCCCAGCATTTT
abundance: .
j_gene: TRBJ1-5
d_gene: .
v_gene: TRBV3-1

CDR3aa: CASSLGYYGYTF
CDR3nt: TGTGCCAGCAGCTTGGGTTACTATGGCTACACCTTC
abundance: .
j_gene: TRBJ1-2
d_gene: .
v_gene: TRBV7-9

CDR3aa: CASSLTQVYGYTF
CDR3nt: TGTGCCAGCAGTTTGACGCAAGTCTATGGCTACACCTTC
abundance: .
j_gene: TRBJ1-2
d_gene: .
v_gene: TRBV12-3/TRBV12-4

CDR3aa: CASSRDTEAFF
CDR3nt: TGTGCCAGCAGTCGGGACACTGAAGCTTTCTTT
abundance: few
j_gene: TRBJ1-1
d_gene: .
v_gene: TRBV6-5

CDR3aa: CASSRTARGNGNTF
CDR3nt: TGTGCCAGCAGCCGGACAGCTCGGGGTAATGGAAACACCTTC
abundance: .
j_gene: TRBJ1-2
d_gene: .
v_gene: TRBV12-3/TRBV12-4

CDR3aa: CASSFEMGIQHF
CDR3nt: TGTGCCAGCAGTTTTGAAATGGGAATTCAGCATTTT
abundance: .
j_gene: TRBJ1-5
d_gene: .
v_gene: TRBV12-3/TRBV12-4

CDR3aa: CASSPSRSGPYEQYF
CDR3nt: TGTGCCAGCTCACCGTCAAGGTCAGGGCCCTACGAGCAGTACTTC
abundance: .
j_gene: TRBJ2-7
d_gene: .
v_gene: TRBV18

CDR3aa: CASSAGWGETQYF
CDR3nt: TGTGCCAGCAGTGCAGGGTGGGGAGAGACCCAGTACTTC
abundance: .
j_gene: TRBJ2-5
d_gene: .
v_gene: TRBV2

CDR3aa: CSVEWDRLSSNYGYTF
CDR3nt: TGCAGCGTTGAATGGGACCGCCTATCCTCTAACTATGGCTACACCTTC
abundance: .
j_gene: TRBJ1-2
d_gene: .
v_gene: TRBV29-1

CDR3aa: CASGGRPNTGELFF
CDR3nt: TGTGCCAGCGGAGGGAGACCTAACACCGGGGAGCTGTTTTTT
abundance: .
j_gene: TRBJ2-2
d_gene: .
v_gene: TRBV25-1

CDR3aa: CASTRDRVGYTF
CDR3nt: TGTGCCAGTACCCGGGACAGGGTCGGCTACACCTTC
abundance: .
j_gene: TRBJ1-2
d_gene: TRBD1
v_gene: TRBV19

CDR3aa: CATGGYTF
CDR3nt: TGTGCCACCGGGGGCTACACCTTC
abundance: .
j_gene: TRBJ1-2
d_gene: .
v_gene: TRBV2

CDR3aa: CSARDGSINQPQHF
CDR3nt: TGCAGTGCTAGAGATGGAAGTATAAATCAGCCCCAGCATTTT
abundance: .
j_gene: TRBJ1-5
d_gene: .
v_gene: TRBV20-1

CDR3aa: CATSEWGTGSGQFF
CDR3nt: TGTGCCACCAGTGAGTGGGGTACGGGTTCGGGACAGTTCTTC
abundance: once
j_gene: TRBJ2-1
d_gene: .
v_gene: TRBV24-1

CDR3aa: CAWSDMYGGRTEKLFF
CDR3nt: TGTGCCTGGAGCGACATGTATGGGGGTAGGACTGAAAAACTGTTTTTT
abundance: .
j_gene: TRBJ1-4
d_gene: .
v_gene: TRBV30

CDR3aa: CASSLGRASHNSPLHF
CDR3nt: TGTGCCAGCAGCTTGGGACGGGCCTCCCATAATTCACCCCTCCACTTT
abundance: .
j_gene: TRBJ1-6
d_gene: .
v_gene: TRBV13

CDR3aa: CASSLGGTPQETQYF
CDR3nt: TGTGCCAGCAGCTTAGGGGGGACGCCGCAAGAGACCCAGTACTTC
abundance: .
j_gene: TRBJ2-5
d_gene: .
v_gene: TRBV7-9

CDR3aa: CSAPALGETQYF
CDR3nt: TGCAGTGCTCCAGCCCTGGGGGAGACCCAGTACTTC
abundance: .
j_gene: TRBJ2-5
d_gene: .
v_gene: TRBV20-1

CDR3aa: CASTPGRGTYEQYF
CDR3nt: TGTGCCAGTACCCCGGGGCGGGGGACCTACGAGCAGTACTTC
abundance: .
j_gene: TRBJ2-7
d_gene: TRBD2
v_gene: TRBV19

CDR3aa: CASSQDRWSFF
CDR3nt: TGTGCCAGCAGCCAAGATCGTTGGTCTTTCTTT
abundance: .
j_gene: TRBJ1-1
d_gene: .
v_gene: TRBV3-1

CDR3aa: CASSSRQGANGELFF
CDR3nt: TGTGCCAGCAGCTCTCGACAGGGGGCGAACGGGGAGCTGTTTTTT
abundance: .
j_gene: TRBJ2-2
d_gene: TRBD1
v_gene: TRBV5-4

CDR3aa: CASSLSGGDDTQYF
CDR3nt: TGCGCCAGCAGCTTAAGCGGGGGTGATGATACGCAGTATTTT
abundance: .
j_gene: TRBJ2-3
d_gene: TRBD2
v_gene: TRBV5-1

CDR3aa: CSAGPKGAGYGYTF
CDR3nt: TGCAGCGCAGGACCAAAGGGGGCGGGCTATGGCTACACCTTC
abundance: .
j_gene: TRBJ1-2
d_gene: TRBD1
v_gene: TRBV29-1

CDR3aa: CSAEGRGLNYGYTF
CDR3nt: TGCAGCGCTGAGGGGAGGGGATTGAACTATGGCTACACCTTC
abundance: .
j_gene: TRBJ1-2
d_gene: .
v_gene: TRBV29-1